The 15 T cell receptor beta chains below come from one sample, sequenced in a study of relationships among human T cell subsets. Semiquantitative ARM-PCR amplified T cell receptor alpha and beta CDR3 regions from mRNA. Tagged nested gene-specific primers were used first, then communal superprimers amplified exponentially. TCRdb re-called the multiplex PCR reads through MiXCR, storing one row per CDR3 protein. The sample lists 10,000 to 15,000 distinct CDR3 sequences, roughly 65% occurring once. Th1 cells were collected as flow-through following bead selections for CD25, CD56 and CD294. The specimen was CD4+ Th1 cells sorted from blood. The receptors stem from a man in his forties or fifties in good health.

This clonotype showed up just once. The CDR3: CASNLPGQGFSYTF. The CDR3 bases are TGTGCCAGCAATCTTCCGGGACAGGGGTTTAGCTACACCTTC. The chain has TRBV28 and TRBJ1-2; 10 nucleotides line up with TRBD1. Germline assignment: CDR1 MDHEN and CDR2 SYDVKM. The junction had 11 bases not matched to a gene; V was cut back by 7 bases and J by 9 bases. The CDR3 consists of 14 residues.

This chain joins TRBV28 and TRBJ2-1; 10 nucleotides agree with TRBD1. This CDR3 contains 14 residues. With 3 bases clipped from V and 8 bases from J, the junction kept 4 bases outside the gene matches. Germline V lookup: CDR1 MDHEN, CDR2 SYDVKM. In DNA, the CDR3 is TGTGCCAGCAGTTTGAGGACAGGGGGAGATGAGCAGTTCTTC. Protein product: CASSLRTGGDEQFF.

This clonotype was seen more than once but under ten times. V and J are TRBV11-2 and TRBJ1-1; D call uncertain. Trimming took 2 bases from V and 7 from J, leaving 11 bases between them. The CDR3 is 13 residues long. Germline CDR1 and CDR2: SGHAT and FQNNGV. In DNA form, the CDR3 reads TGTGCCAGCAGCTTACGGGAACCGGTTGAAGCTTTCTTT. Translation: CASSLREPVEAFF.

The V call is TRBV27, the J call TRBJ2-7; 7 bases map to TRBD1. The CDR3 is made up of 13 amino acids. CDR1 MNHEY and CDR2 SMNVEV come from the germline V gene (reference sequence). The V and J ends lost 5 bases and 5 bases, in that order; junction bases with no gene match: 6. The CDR3 DNA sequence: TGTGCCAGCAGTCGACAGGGTCGAGACGAGCAGTACTTC. It translates to CASSRQGRDEQYF.

The V call is TRBV5-1, the J call TRBJ2-1; the match to TRBD2 covers 8 bases. CDR1 is SGHRS and CDR2 is YFSETQ in the germline V gene. The length of the CDR3 is 17 residues. Germline trimming cut 7 bases from V and 5 bases from J; bases unmatched to any gene: 17. CDR3 in DNA: TGCGCCAGCGGCGTTAACCGTAGCGGGGTGACGCACAATGAGCAGTTCTTC. Its translation: CASGVNRSGVTHNEQFF.

This chain uses TRBV5-1 with TRBJ2-7; D not resolved. The germline CDR1 and CDR2 sequences are SGHRS and YFSETQ. The V end was cut by 3 bases, the J end by 0 bases, with 4 bases between. This CDR3 region has 12 residues. The CDR3 spells CASSSPSYEQYF. In nucleotides, the CDR3 is TGCGCCAGCAGCTCTCCCTCCTACGAGCAGTACTTC. Combining the CDR3 with reference TRBV5-1 and TRBJ2-7 gives the whole variable domain KAGVTQTPRYLIKTRGQQVTLSCSPISGHRSVSWYQQTPGQGLQFLFEYFSETQRNKGNFPGRFSGRQFSNSRSEMNVSTLELGDSALYLCASSSPSYEQYFGPGTRLTVT.

The chain joins TRBV7-3 to TRBJ1-5; D gene ambiguous. Trimming cost V 2 bases and J 4 bases, with 6 bases left between them. This CDR3 has 13 amino acids. Germline V gene sequence: CDR1 SGHTA, CDR2 FQGTGA. The chain's CDR3 is CASSLDENQPQHF. The CDR3 DNA reads as TGTGCCAGCAGCTTAGATGAGAATCAGCCCCAGCATTTT.

V is TRBV5-1 and J is TRBJ2-3, with 8 bases aligning to TRBD2. Germline CDR1 and CDR2: SGHRS and YFSETQ. This CDR3 contains 13 residues. With 1 base clipped from V and 11 bases from J, the junction kept 6 bases outside the gene matches. CDR3: CASSLSSGGGQYF. The CDR3 region has the DNA TGCGCCAGCAGCTTGTCCAGCGGGGGTGGGCAGTATTTT.

This clonotype was seen a few times. The chain is built from TRBV6-5 and TRBJ1-5; possibly TRBD1 for D (6 bases). Trimming removed 4 bases at V and 4 bases at J, with 14 bases between. CDR3 length equals 15 residues. The germline CDR1 and CDR2 sequences are MNHEY and SVGAGI. The CDR3 sequence is CASSSDRIANQPQHF. The CDR3 DNA sequence: TGTGCCAGCAGTTCCGACAGGATCGCAAATCAGCCCCAGCATTTT.

The chain has TRBV11-2 and TRBJ2-5; D gene ambiguous. There are 14 residues in the CDR3. Germline CDR1 reads SGHAT; CDR2 reads FQNNGV. V lost 5 bases to trimming and J lost 2 bases, with 12 bases between them. This CDR3 is CASSPNAIQETQYF. The CDR3 DNA sequence: TGTGCCAGCAGCCCAAATGCAATTCAAGAGACCCAGTACTTC.

This clonotype was picked up one time. The rearrangement links TRBV7-2 to TRBJ2-4, with 14 bases identical to TRBD2. The V segment lost 2 bases and the J segment 8 bases; nucleotides outside the gene matches: 2. Germline CDR1 reads SGHTA; CDR2 reads FQGNSA. The CDR3 totals 15 residues. The CDR3 DNA reads as TGTGCCAGCAGCTTACGGGGACTAGCGGGGGACATTCAGTACTTC. Its translation: CASSLRGLAGDIQYF.

V gene TRBV10-3 combines with J gene TRBJ2-5, with a possible D match to TRBD1 (6 bases). The germline V and J ends were trimmed by 10 bases and 0 bases, with 12 bases remaining between them. The CDR3 has 13 residues. Germline values: CDR1 ENHRY, CDR2 SYGVKD. The CDR3 nucleotides read TGTGCCAGCGCCGGGACAAACCAAGAGACCCAGTACTTC. The encoded protein is CASAGTNQETQYF.

The CDR3, as DNA: TGTGCCACCAGTGATTCGCGGTATAGCAATCAGCCCCAGCATTTT. It specifies CATSDSRYSNQPQHF. The chain couples TRBV24-1 to TRBJ1-5; D is uncertain. Germline CDR1 and CDR2: KGHDR and SFDVKD. V shed 2 bases and J shed 0 bases, with 7 bases lying between them. CDR3 length equals 15 residues.

The chain recombines TRBV7-9 with TRBJ2-3; D is uncertain. The CDR3 has 14 amino acids. The germline V gene has CDR1 SEHNR and CDR2 FQNEAQ (reference sequence). V lost 0 bases to trimming and J lost 0 bases, with 4 bases between them. The CDR3 DNA sequence: TGTGCCAGCAGCTTAGCGTCGAGCACAGATACGCAGTATTTT. Residues: CASSLASSTDTQYF.

This clonotype was observed a few times. The rearrangement links TRBV11-2 to TRBJ2-2; 10 nucleotides agree with TRBD2. J was trimmed by 0 bases and V by 2 bases; bases with no gene match: 3. CDR3 length equals 17 residues. Germline CDR1 reads SGHAT; CDR2 reads FQNNGV. CDR3 DNA sequence: TGTGCCAGCAGCTTAAGGGGACTAGCGCCGAACACCGGGGAGCTGTTTTTT. Translation: CASSLRGLAPNTGELFF.